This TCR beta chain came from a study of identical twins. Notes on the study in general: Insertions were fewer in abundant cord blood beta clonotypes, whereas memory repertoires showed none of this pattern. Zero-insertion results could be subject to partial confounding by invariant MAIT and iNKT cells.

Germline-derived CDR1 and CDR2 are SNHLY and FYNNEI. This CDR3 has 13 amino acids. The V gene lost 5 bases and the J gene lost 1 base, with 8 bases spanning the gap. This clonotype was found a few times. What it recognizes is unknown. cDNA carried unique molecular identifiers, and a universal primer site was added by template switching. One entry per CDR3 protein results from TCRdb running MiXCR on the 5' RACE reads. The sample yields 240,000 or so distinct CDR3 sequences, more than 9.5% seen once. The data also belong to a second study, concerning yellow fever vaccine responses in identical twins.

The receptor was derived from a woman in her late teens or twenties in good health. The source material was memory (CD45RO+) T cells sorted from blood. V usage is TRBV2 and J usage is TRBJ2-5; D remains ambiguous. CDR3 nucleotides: TGTGCCAGCAGTAAGCAAGGCCAAGAGACCCAGTACTTC. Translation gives CASSKQGQETQYF.